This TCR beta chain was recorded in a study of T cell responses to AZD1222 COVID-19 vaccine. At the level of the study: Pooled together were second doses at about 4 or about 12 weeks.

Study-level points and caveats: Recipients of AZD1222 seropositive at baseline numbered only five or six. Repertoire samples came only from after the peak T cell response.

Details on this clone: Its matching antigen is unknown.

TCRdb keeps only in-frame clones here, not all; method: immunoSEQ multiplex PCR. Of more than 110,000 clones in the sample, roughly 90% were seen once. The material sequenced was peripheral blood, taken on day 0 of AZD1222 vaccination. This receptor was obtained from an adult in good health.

The CDR3 reads CASSFGGGAYNEQFF. CDR3 bases: TGTGCCAGCAGTTTTGGGGGCGGAGCCTACAATGAGCAGTTCTTC. The rearrangement uses TRBV28 and TRBJ2-1, with TRBD1 as a possible D gene (6 bases). The CDR3 length is 15 residues. From germline, CDR1 is MDHEN and CDR2 SYDVKM. V gave up 3 bases and J gave up 2 bases, with 11 bases separating them.